This is a list of T cell receptor beta chains from one sample in a study of monozygotic twins with inflammatory bowel disease. Reanalyzing the 5' RACE reads, TCRdb keeps one entry per CDR3 protein, without DNA. The sample holds 200,000 to 250,000 distinct CDR3 sequences. Sequenced input: blood. The receptors here all came from a human donor with ulcerative colitis or Crohn's disease, or a healthy co-twin of an affected twin (not recorded which). The CDR3 runs from the conserved cysteine through the conserved F or W. The order of the fields is V gene, CDR3 length, J gene, CDR3 protein.

v_gene: TRBV27
len: 13
j_gene: TRBJ2-7
CDR3aa: CASSPTLSYEQYF

v_gene: TRBV6-4
len: 14
j_gene: TRBJ1-1
CDR3aa: CASSVETGWAEAFF

v_gene: TRBV20-1
len: 12
j_gene: TRBJ2-1
CDR3aa: CSASRGADEQFF

v_gene: TRBV4-1
len: 16
j_gene: TRBJ2-3
CDR3aa: CASSLLAGDSTDTQYF

v_gene: TRBV12-3/TRBV12-4
len: 15
j_gene: TRBJ2-3
CDR3aa: CASSLGRHSTDTQYF

v_gene: TRBV5-1
len: 15
j_gene: TRBJ2-7
CDR3aa: CASSSQGRESYEQYF

v_gene: TRBV19
len: 14
j_gene: TRBJ2-3
CDR3aa: CASSLTGYTDTQYF

v_gene: TRBV18
len: 13
j_gene: TRBJ1-5
CDR3aa: CASSVRVDQPQHF

v_gene: TRBV15
len: 14
j_gene: TRBJ2-5
CDR3aa: CATSRTGVKETQYF

v_gene: TRBV6-2/TRBV6-3
len: 12
j_gene: TRBJ2-2
CDR3aa: CASRPPAGELFF

v_gene: TRBV7-2
len: 15
j_gene: TRBJ2-2
CDR3aa: CASSFLAANTGELFF

v_gene: TRBV14
len: 15
j_gene: TRBJ2-7
CDR3aa: CASSRDSGQGHEQYF